This T cell receptor (beta chain) comes out of a study of blood T cell repertoires in COVID-19. Study background: Acute and convalescent COVID-19 specimens originated in the United States, Italy and Spain.

In the authors' workflow: Nucleated cell counts were estimated from reference gene primer amplification. The protocol was immunoSEQ multiplex PCR, while the TCRdb copy is restricted to in-frame clones and leaves out a portion. That table supplies the V and J calls and clone size; D and trimming were determined from the DNA. The table lists around 91,000 clones, 85% of them singletons. This CDR3 is built from 16 residues. Between the trimmed V and J ends, which lost 1 base and 3 bases, there was a span of 13 bases. Germline lookup yields CDR1 SGHRS and CDR2 YFSETQ. This clonotype was sampled from a man aged 80 or over with acute or convalescent COVID-19. The genes are TRBV5-1 and TRBJ2-2; D may be TRBD2 (5 bases). Sequenced sample: peripheral blood. The CDR3 DNA sequence: TGCGCCAGCAGCTTGTTAGTAGGGAGTGACACCGGGGAGCTGTTTTTT. It yields the protein CASSLLVGSDTGELFF.